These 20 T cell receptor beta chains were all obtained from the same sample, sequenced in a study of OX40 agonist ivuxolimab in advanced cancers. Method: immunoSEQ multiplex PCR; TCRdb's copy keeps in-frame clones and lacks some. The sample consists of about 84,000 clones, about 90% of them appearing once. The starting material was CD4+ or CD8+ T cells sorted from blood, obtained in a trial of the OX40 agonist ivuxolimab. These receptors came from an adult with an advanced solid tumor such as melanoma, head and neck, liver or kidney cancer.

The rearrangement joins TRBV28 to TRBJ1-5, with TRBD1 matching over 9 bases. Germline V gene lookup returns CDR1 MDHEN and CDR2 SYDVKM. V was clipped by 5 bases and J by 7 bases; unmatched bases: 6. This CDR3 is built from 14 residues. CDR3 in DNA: TGTGCCAGCAGTGGACAGGGGTGGAGGCAGCCCCAGCATTTT. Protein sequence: CASSGQGWRQPQHF.

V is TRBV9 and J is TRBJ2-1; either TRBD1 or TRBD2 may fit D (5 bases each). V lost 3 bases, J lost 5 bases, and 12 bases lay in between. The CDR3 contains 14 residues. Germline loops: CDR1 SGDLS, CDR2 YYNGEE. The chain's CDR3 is CASSGRDDDNEQFF. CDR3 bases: TGTGCCAGCAGCGGACGGGACGACGACAATGAGCAGTTCTTC.

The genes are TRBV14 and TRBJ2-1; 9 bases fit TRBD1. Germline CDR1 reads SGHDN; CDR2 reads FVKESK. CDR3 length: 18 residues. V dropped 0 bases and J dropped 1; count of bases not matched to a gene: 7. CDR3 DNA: TGTGCCAGCAGCCAAGATTGGGACAGGGTGGGGTCCTACAATGAGCAGTTCTTC. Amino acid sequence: CASSQDWDRVGSYNEQFF.

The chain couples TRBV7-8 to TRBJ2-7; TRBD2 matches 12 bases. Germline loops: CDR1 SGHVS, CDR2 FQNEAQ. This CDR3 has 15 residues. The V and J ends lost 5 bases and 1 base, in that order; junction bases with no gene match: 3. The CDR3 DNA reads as TGTGCCAGCAGCACTCTAGCGGGAGGGTCCTACGAGCAGTACTTC. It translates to CASSTLAGGSYEQYF.

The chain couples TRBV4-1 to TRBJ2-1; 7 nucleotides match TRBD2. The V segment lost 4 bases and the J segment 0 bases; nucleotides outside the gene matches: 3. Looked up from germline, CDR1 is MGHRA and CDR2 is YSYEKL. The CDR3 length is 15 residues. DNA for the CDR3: TGCGCCAGCAGCCTTAGCGGGCTCTCCTACAATGAGCAGTTCTTC. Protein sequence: CASSLSGLSYNEQFF.

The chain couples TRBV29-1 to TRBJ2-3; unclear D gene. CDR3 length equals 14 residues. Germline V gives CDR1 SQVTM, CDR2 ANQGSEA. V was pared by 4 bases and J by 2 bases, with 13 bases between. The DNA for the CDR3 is TGCAGCGTTGCAGGCACCCTCTTCACAGATACGCAGTATTTT. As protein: CSVAGTLFTDTQYF.

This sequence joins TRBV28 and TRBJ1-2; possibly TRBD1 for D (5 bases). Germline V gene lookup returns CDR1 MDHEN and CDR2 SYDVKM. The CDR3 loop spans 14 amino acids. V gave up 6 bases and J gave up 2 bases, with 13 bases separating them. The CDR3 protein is CASRPTGGNYGYTF. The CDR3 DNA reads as TGTGCCAGCAGGCCTACGGGGGGGAACTATGGCTACACCTTC.

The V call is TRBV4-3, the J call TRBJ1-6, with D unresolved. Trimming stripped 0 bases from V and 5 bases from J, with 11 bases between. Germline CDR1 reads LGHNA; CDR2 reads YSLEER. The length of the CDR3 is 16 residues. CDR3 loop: CASSQDLWVNNSPLHF. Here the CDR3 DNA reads TGCGCCAGCAGCCAAGATCTCTGGGTCAATAATTCACCCCTCCACTTT.

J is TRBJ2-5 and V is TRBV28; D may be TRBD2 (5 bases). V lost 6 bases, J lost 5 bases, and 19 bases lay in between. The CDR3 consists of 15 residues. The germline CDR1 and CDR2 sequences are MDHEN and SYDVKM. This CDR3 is CASSTPLLARETQYF. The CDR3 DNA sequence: TGTGCCAGCAGCACCCCCTTATTAGCGCGGGAGACCCAGTACTTC.

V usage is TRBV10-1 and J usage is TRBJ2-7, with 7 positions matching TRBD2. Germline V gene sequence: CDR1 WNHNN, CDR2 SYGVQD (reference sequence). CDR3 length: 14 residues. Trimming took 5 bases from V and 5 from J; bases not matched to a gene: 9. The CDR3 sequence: CASSSGGSQDEQYF. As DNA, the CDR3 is TGCGCCAGCAGTTCCGGGGGGAGTCAGGACGAGCAGTACTTC.

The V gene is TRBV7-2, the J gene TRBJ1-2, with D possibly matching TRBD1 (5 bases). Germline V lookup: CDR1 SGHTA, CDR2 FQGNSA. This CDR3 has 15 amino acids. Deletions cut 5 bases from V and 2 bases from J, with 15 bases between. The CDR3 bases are TGTGCCAGCAGCCCAGAGGGCCAGGGAAACTATGGCTACACCTTC. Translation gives CASSPEGQGNYGYTF. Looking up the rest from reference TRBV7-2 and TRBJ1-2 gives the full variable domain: GAGVSQSPSNKVTEKGKDVELRCDPISGHTALYWYRQSLGQGLEFLIYFQGNSAPDKSGLPSDRFSAERTGGSVSTLTIQRTQQEDSAVYLCASSPEGQGNYGYTFGSGTRLTVV.

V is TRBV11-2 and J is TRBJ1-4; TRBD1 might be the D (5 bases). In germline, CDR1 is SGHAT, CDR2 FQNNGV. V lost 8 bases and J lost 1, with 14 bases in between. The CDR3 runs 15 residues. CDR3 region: CASRRGGETNEKLFF. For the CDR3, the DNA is TGTGCCAGCCGAAGGGGAGGAGAAACTAATGAAAAACTGTTTTTT.

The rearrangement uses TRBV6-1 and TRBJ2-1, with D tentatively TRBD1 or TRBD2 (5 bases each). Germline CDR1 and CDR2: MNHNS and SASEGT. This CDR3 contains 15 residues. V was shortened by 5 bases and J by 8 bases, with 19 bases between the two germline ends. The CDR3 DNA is TGTGCCAGCAGTCGAGGGGACCTGGATGGCTATGAGCAGTTCTTC. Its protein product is CASSRGDLDGYEQFF.

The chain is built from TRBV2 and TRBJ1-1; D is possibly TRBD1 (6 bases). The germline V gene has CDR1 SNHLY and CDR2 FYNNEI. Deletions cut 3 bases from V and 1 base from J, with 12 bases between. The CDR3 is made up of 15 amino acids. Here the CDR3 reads CASSEWTVRNTEAFF. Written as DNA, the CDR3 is TGTGCCAGCAGTGAGTGGACAGTCCGGAACACTGAAGCTTTCTTT.

The CDR3 region is CASSGIVGGELFF. CDR3 in DNA: TGTGCCAGCAGCGGAATAGTGGGCGGGGAGCTGTTTTTT. This chain uses TRBV7-9 with TRBJ2-2; D remains unclear. CDR3 length: 13 amino acids. Germline V gene lookup returns CDR1 SEHNR and CDR2 FQNEAQ (reference sequence). V gave up 5 bases and J gave up 7 bases, with 11 bases separating them.

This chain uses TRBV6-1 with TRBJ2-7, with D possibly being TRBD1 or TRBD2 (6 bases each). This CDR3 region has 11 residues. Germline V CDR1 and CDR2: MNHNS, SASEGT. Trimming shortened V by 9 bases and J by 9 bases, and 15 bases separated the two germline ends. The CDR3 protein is CASTVGGGQYF. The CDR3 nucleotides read TGTGCCAGTACCGTCGGGGGCGGGCAGTACTTC.

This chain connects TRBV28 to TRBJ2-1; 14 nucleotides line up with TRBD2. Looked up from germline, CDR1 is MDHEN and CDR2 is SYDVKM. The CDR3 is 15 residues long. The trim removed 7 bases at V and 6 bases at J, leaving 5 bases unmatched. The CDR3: CASISGTSGSNEQFF. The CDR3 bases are TGTGCCAGCATCTCCGGGACTAGCGGGAGCAATGAGCAGTTCTTC.

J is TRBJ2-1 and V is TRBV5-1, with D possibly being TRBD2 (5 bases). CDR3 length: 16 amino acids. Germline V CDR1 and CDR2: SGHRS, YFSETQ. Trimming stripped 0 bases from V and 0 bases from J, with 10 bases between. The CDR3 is CASSLVGGFSYNEQFF. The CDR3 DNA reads TGCGCCAGCAGCTTGGTTGGCGGGTTCTCCTACAATGAGCAGTTCTTC.

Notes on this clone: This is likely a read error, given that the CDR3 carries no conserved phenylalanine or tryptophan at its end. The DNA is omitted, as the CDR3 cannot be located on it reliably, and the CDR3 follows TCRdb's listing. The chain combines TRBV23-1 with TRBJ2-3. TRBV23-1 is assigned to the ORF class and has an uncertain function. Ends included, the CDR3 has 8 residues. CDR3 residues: CASSLPTG.

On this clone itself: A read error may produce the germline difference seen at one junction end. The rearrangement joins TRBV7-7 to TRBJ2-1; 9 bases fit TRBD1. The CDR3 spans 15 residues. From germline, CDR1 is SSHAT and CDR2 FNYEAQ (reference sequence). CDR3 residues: CASSSGTGPYNEQFF. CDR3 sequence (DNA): TGTGCTAGCAGTTCCGGGACAGGGCCCTACAATGAGCAGTTCTTC.